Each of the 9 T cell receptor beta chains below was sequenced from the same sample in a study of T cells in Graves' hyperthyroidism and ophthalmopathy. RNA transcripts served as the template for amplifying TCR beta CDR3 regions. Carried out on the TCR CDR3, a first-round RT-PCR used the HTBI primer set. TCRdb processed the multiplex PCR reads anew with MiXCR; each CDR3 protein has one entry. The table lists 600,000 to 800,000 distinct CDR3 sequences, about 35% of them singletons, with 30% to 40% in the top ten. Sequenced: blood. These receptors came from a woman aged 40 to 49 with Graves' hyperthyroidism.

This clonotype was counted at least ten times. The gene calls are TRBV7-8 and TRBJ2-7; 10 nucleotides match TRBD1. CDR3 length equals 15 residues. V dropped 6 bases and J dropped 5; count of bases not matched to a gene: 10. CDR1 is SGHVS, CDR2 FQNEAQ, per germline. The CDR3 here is CASRSGTGVADEQYF. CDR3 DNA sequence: TGTGCCAGCAGATCCGGGACAGGGGTGGCGGACGAGCAGTACTTC.

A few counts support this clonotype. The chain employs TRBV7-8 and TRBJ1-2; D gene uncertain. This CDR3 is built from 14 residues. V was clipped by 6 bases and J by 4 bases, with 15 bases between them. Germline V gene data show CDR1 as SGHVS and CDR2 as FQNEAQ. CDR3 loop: CASRASAGTYGYTF. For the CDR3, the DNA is TGTGCCAGCAGGGCTTCTGCGGGCACCTATGGCTACACCTTC.

The CDR3 nucleotides read TGTGCCAGCAGTGAAGCCGGTTTTGAGCAGTTCTTC. Protein product: CASSEAGFEQFF. This chain joins TRBV2 and TRBJ2-1; D gene ambiguous. V lost 0 bases and J lost 9, with 6 bases in between. Germline assignment: CDR1 SNHLY and CDR2 FYNNEI. The CDR3 loop spans 12 amino acids.

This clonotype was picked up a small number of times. Here the CDR3 reads CASSIGTGAGESGANVLTF. In nucleotides, the CDR3 is TGTGCCAGTAGTATCGGGACAGGGGCTGGAGAATCTGGGGCCAACGTCCTGACTTTC. The chain recombines TRBV19 with TRBJ2-6, with 10 bases matching TRBD1. CDR3 size: 19 residues. The V gene end was trimmed by 3 bases and the J gene end by 1 base; junction bases not matched to a gene: 9. Germline lookup yields CDR1 LNHDA and CDR2 SQIVND (reference sequence). The full variable domain, in which reference TRBV19 and TRBJ2-6 provide the parts outside the CDR3, is DGGITQSPKYLFRKEGQNVTLSCEQNLNHDAMYWYRQDPGQGLRLIYYSQIVNDFQKGDIAEGYSVSREKKESFPLTVTSAQKNPTAFYLCASSIGTGAGESGANVLTFGAGSRLTVL.

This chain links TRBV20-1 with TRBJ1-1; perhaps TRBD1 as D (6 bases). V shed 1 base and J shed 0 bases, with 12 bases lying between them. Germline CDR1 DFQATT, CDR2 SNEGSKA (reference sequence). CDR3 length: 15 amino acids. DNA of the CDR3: TGCAGTGCTAGAGCGAACAGGGTCATGAACACTGAAGCTTTCTTT. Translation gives CSARANRVMNTEAFF.

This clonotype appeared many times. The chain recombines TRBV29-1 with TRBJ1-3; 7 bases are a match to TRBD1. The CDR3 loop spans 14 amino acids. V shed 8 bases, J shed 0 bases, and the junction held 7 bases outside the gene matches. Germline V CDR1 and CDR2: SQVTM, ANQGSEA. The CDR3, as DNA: TGCAGCACTTCGACAGGGTCCTCTGGAAACACCATATATTTT. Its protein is CSTSTGSSGNTIYF.

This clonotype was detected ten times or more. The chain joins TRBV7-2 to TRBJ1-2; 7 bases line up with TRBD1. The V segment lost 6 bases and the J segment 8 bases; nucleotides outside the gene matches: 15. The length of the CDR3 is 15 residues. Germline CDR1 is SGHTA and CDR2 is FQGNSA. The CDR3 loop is CASSTPGGMKRGYTF. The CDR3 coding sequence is TGTGCCAGCAGTACCCCAGGGGGAATGAAGCGAGGCTACACCTTC.

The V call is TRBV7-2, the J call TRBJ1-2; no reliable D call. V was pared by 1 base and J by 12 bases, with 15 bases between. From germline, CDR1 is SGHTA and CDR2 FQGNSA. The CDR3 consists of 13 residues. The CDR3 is CASSLVGESGNTF. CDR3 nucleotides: TGTGCCAGCAGCTTAGTTGGAGAGTCTGGAAACACCTTC. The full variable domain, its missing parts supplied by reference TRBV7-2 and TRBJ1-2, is GAGVSQSPSNKVTEKGKDVELRCDPISGHTALYWYRQSLGQGLEFLIYFQGNSAPDKSGLPSDRFSAERTGGSVSTLTIQRTQQEDSAVYLCASSLVGESGNTFGSGTRLTVV.

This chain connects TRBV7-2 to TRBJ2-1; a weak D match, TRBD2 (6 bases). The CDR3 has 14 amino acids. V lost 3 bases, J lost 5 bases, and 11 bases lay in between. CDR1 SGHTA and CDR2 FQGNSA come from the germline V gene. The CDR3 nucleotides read TGTGCCAGCAGCTTTTTCGAGCGGGACAATGAGCAGTTCTTC. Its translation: CASSFFERDNEQFF.